These 4 T cell receptor beta chains were sequenced from one sample in a study of PD-1 blockade in classical Hodgkin lymphoma. Relapses following autologous stem cell transplantation were seen in all patients, with brentuximab vedotin exposure varying. Only in-frame clones appear in the TCRdb table, and some are missing; sequencing was by immunoSEQ multiplex PCR. The sample comprises around 19,000 clones, about nine tenths of which are singletons, and 13% rests with the top ten. The sequencing used peripheral blood mononuclear cells (PBMCs), collected before the second cycle of nivolumab. Source of these receptors: a human donor with classical Hodgkin lymphoma.

Here the CDR3 DNA reads TGCGCCAGCAGCTGGCAGGGAGAGGACACTGAAGCTTTCTTT. This gives the protein CASSWQGEDTEAFF. This chain uses TRBV5-1 with TRBJ1-1; weak D call: TRBD1 (5 bases). Deletions cut 3 bases from V and 3 bases from J, with 12 bases between. The CDR3 totals 14 residues. In germline, CDR1 is SGHRS, CDR2 YFSETQ.

The count of this clone is one. V gene TRBV6-6 combines with J gene TRBJ1-2; D remains unclear. The CDR3 is 10 amino acids. From germline, CDR1 is MNHNY and CDR2 SVGAGI (reference sequence). The V end lost 6 bases, the J end lost 6 bases, and 5 bases lay between the germline ends. The chain's CDR3 is CASSENGYTF. DNA for the CDR3: TGTGCCAGCAGCGAAAATGGCTACACCTTC.

The V gene is TRBV19, the J gene TRBJ1-5, with D hard to call. V shed 4 bases and J shed 0 bases, with 13 bases lying between them. This CDR3 comprises 16 residues. CDR1 and CDR2 (germline): LNHDA, SQIVND (reference sequence). DNA of the CDR3: TGTGCCAGTAGTAGAGTTGGGCAGCCTAGCAATCAGCCCCAGCATTTT. Residues: CASSRVGQPSNQPQHF.

The chain employs TRBV6-6 and TRBJ2-5; 12 nucleotides align to TRBD2. The CDR3 covers 16 residues. V was pared by 10 bases and J by 5 bases, with 14 bases of the junction left unmatched. Germline V gene sequence: CDR1 MNHNY, CDR2 SVGAGI (reference sequence). DNA of the CDR3: TGTGCCACGCACCCGACTAGCGGGGGCCTTCGGGAGACCCAGTACTTC. This gives the protein CATHPTSGGLRETQYF.